This TCR beta chain originates from a study of glioma-infiltrating T cells. The germline V and J ends were trimmed by 1 base and 5 bases, with 7 bases remaining between them. The CDR3 loop spans 13 amino acids. Germline V gene data show CDR1 as SGHTA and CDR2 as FQGNSA. Notes on the study in general: Only very few CDR3 sequences appeared in both tissue and blood. Above-expected tissue-blood divergence occurred in all gliomas, most in low-grade ones.

At least ten counts were recorded for this clonotype. As yet, its antigen is unknown. Using RNA template, CDR3s of TCR alpha and beta were amplified with iRepertoire arm-PCR. For one-step reverse transcription and amplification, about 90-450 ng of tissue mRNA or PBMC total RNA was used. TCRdb itself ran the multiplex PCR reads through MiXCR, one entry per CDR3 protein. This repertoire shows fewer than 200,000 distinct CDR3 sequences, approximately 30% found once; its top ten account for over 20%. Sample: glioma tissue, nonneoplastic brain tissue, or PBMCs (not recorded which). This clonotype was obtained from a human donor with low-grade glioma or glioblastoma, undergoing nonglioma brain surgery, or in good health (not recorded which). The chain couples TRBV7-2 to TRBJ2-3, with D unclear. The CDR3 DNA reads as TGTGCCAGCAGCTTAGGAGGTGAAGATACGCAGTATTTT. Amino acid sequence: CASSLGGEDTQYF. Together with reference TRBV7-2 and TRBJ2-3, the CDR3 gives the full variable domain: GAGVSQSPSNKVTEKGKDVELRCDPISGHTALYWYRQSLGQGLEFLIYFQGNSAPDKSGLPSDRFSAERTGGSVSTLTIQRTQQEDSAVYLCASSLGGEDTQYFGPGTRLTVL.